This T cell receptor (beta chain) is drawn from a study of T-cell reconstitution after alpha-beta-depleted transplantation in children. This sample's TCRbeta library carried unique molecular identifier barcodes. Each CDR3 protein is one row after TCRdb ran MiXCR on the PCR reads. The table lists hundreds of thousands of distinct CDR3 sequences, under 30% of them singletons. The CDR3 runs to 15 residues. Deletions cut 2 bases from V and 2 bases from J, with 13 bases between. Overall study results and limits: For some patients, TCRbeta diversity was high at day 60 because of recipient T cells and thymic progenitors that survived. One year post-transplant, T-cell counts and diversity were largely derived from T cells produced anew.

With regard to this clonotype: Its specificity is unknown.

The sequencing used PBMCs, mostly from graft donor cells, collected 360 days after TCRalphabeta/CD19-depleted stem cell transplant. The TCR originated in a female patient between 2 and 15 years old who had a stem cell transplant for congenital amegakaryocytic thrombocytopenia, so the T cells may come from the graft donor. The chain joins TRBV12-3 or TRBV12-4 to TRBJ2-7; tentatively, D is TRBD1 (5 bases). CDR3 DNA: TGTGCCAGCAGTTTAAGTGGGGCAGTAGCCTACGAGCAGTACTTC. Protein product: CASSLSGAVAYEQYF.